This TCR beta chain appears in the sequencing data of a study of regulatory T cells in long-lasting Graves disease. HTBI primers from iRepertoire and Arm-PCR of CDR3 regions yielded the TCR beta libraries. TCRdb re-derived calls from the multiplex PCR reads in MiXCR, one entry per CDR3 protein. The sample lists hundreds of thousands of distinct CDR3 sequences, 25% to 35% occurring once. This CDR3 has 14 residues. V was cut by 4 bases and J by 3 bases, with 12 bases left in between. Germline assignment: CDR1 KGHSH and CDR2 LQKENI. Time point described: persistent/refractory GD, antithyroid drugs over 5 years with positive TRAb. There was RNA extracted from PBMCs, and the TCR library was made from it.

The chain combines TRBV18 with TRBJ1-1; no clear D gene. This receptor was taken from a female donor with Graves disease. Sequencing used peripheral blood mononuclear cells (PBMCs), obtained when the disease was refractory, from a patient treated with antithyroid drugs. The CDR3 sequence is CASSQARLDTEAFF. Here the CDR3 DNA reads TGTGCCAGCTCACAGGCCCGCCTGGACACTGAAGCTTTCTTT.